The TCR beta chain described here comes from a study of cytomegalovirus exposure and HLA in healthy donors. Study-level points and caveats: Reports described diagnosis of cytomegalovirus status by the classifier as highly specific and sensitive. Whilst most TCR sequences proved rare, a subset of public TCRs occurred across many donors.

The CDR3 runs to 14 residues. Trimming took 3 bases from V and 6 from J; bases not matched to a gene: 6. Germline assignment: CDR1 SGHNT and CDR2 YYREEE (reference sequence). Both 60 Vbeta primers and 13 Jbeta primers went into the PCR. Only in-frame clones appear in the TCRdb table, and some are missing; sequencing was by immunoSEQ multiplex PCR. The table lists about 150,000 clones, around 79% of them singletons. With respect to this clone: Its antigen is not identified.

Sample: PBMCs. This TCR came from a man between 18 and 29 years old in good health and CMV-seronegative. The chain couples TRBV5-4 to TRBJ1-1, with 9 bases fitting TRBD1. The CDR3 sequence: CASSSGQGFAEAFF. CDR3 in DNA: TGTGCCAGCAGCTCGGGACAGGGTTTCGCTGAAGCTTTCTTT. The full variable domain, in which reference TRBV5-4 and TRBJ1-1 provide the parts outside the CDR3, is ETGVTQSPTHLIKTRGQQVTLRCSSQSGHNTVSWYQQALGQGPQFIFQYYREEENGRGNFPPRFSGLQFPNYSSELNVNALELDDSALYLCASSSGQGFAEAFFGQGTRLTVV.